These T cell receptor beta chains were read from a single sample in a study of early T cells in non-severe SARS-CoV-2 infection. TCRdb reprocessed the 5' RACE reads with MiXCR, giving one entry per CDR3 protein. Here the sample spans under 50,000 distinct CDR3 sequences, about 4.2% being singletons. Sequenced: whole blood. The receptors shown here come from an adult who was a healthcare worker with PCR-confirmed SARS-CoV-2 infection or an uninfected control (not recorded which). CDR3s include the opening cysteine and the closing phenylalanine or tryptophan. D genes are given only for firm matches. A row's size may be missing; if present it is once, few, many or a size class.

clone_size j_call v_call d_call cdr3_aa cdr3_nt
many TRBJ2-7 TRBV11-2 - CASSLAQQGMLGEQYF TGTGCCAGCAGCTTAGCTCAACAGGGTATGCTAGGAGAGCAGTACTTC
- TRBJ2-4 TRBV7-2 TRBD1 CASSLVSGTGNIQYF TGTGCCAGCAGCTTAGTCTCCGGGACAGGAAACATTCAGTACTTC
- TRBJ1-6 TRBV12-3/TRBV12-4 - CASSFSAGNNSPLHF TGTGCCAGCAGTTTTAGCGCAGGGAACAATTCACCCCTCCACTTT
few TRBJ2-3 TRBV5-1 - CASSLGLADTQYF TGCGCCAGCAGCTTGGGACTAGCAGATACGCAGTATTTT
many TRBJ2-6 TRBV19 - CASNIPGRQVAGANVLTF TGTGCCTCCAATATCCCGGGCCGACAGGTGGCTGGGGCCAACGTCCTGACTTTC
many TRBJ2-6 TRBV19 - CASDQGAGANVLTF TGTGCCAGTGACCAGGGTGCTGGGGCCAACGTCCTGACTTTC
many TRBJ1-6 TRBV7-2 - CASTGGTGWNSPLHF TGTGCCAGCACCGGGGGAACAGGGTGGAATTCACCCCTCCACTTT
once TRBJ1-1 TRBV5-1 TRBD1 CASSLGTGVMTAFF TGCGCCAGCAGCTTGGGGACAGGGGTAATGACAGCTTTCTTT
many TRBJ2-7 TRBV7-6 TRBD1 CASSLDRGPYEQYF TGTGCCAGCAGCTTAGACAGGGGACCGTACGAGCAGTACTTC
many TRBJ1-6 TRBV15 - CATSRDFRSDSPLHF TGTGCCACCAGCAGAGATTTCCGGAGCGATTCACCCCTCCACTTT
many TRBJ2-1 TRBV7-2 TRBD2 CASSSKTSGVHEQFF TGTGCCAGCAGCTCCAAGACTAGCGGGGTACATGAGCAGTTCTTC
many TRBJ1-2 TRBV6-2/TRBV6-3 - CASSRDGTTFYGYTF TGTGCCAGCAGTCGAGATGGGACAACCTTTTATGGCTACACCTTC
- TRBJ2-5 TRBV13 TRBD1 CASSFGGQGQETQYF TGTGCCAGCAGCTTCGGTGGACAGGGCCAAGAGACCCAGTACTTC
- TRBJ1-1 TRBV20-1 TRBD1 CSAGPTGDTEAFF TGCAGTGCTGGACCAACAGGGGACACTGAAGCTTTCTTT
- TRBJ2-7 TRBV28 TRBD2 CASSLSFWVASGESGQYF TGTGCCAGCAGTTTAAGCTTTTGGGTCGCTAGCGGCGAATCGGGGCAGTACTTC
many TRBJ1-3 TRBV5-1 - CASSSKGAGNTIYF TGCGCCAGCAGCTCTAAGGGAGCGGGAAACACCATATATTTT
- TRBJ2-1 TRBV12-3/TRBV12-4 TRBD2 CASGPLAGANEQFF TGTGCCAGCGGACCCCTAGCGGGAGCTAATGAGCAGTTCTTC
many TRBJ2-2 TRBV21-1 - CASSKRGWWTGELFF TGTGCCAGCAGCAAGCGGGGATGGTGGACCGGGGAGCTGTTTTTT
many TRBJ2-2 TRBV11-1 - CASSFGSGTNTGELFF TGTGCCAGCAGCTTCGGATCAGGGACGAACACCGGGGAGCTGTTTTTT
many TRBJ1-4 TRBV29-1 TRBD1 CSGYRGPNEKLFF TGCAGCGGTTACAGGGGGCCTAATGAAAAACTGTTTTTT
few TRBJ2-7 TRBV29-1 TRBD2 CSVEDNAGGEQYF TGCAGCGTTGAAGATAATGCGGGGGGCGAGCAGTACTTC
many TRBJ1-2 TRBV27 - CASSLSGRALLTNYGYTF TGTGCCAGCAGTTTATCAGGCAGGGCCCTCCTCACTAACTATGGCTACACCTTC
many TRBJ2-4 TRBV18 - CASSPPRVGAKNIQYF TGTGCCAGCTCACCACCTAGGGTCGGGGCCAAAAACATTCAGTACTTC
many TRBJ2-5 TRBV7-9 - CASSLGGQETQYF TGTGCCAGCAGCTTAGGCGGACAAGAGACCCAGTACTTC
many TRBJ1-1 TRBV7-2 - CASSWNPSRNTEAFF TGTGCCAGCAGCTGGAACCCTAGCAGAAACACTGAAGCTTTCTTT
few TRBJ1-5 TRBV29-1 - CSVGTGSQPQHF TGCAGCGTTGGCACAGGGAGTCAGCCCCAGCATTTT
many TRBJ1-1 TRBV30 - CAWRGGYTEAFF TGTGCCTGGAGGGGTGGTTACACTGAAGCTTTCTTT
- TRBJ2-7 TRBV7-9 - CASSLVPHEQYF TGTGCCAGCAGCTTAGTCCCCCACGAGCAGTACTTC
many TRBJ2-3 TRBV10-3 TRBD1 CATIQGASTDTQYF TGTGCCACCATACAGGGGGCTAGCACAGATACGCAGTATTTT
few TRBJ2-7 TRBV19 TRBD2 CASSIVTGGTYEQYF TGTGCCAGTAGTATAGTAACCGGGGGGACCTACGAGCAGTACTTC
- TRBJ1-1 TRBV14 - CASSQVPGPRAFF TGTGCCAGCAGCCAAGTCCCGGGTCCCAGGGCTTTCTTT
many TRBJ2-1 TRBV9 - CASSPSGASSYNEQFF TGTGCCAGCAGCCCCTCGGGGGCGAGCTCCTACAATGAGCAGTTCTTC
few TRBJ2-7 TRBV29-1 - CSVGGFGREQYF TGCAGCGTTGGGGGTTTCGGTAGAGAGCAGTACTTC
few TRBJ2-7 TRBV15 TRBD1 CATSRTQGQGDYEQYF TGTGCCACCAGCAGAACCCAGGGACAGGGAGACTACGAGCAGTACTTC